Presented here are 26 T cell receptor beta chains from one specimen sequenced in a study of shared clonotypes between healthy human individuals. Repertoires were generated with immunoSEQ multiplex PCR, while TCRdb's copy carries only in-frame clones and drops some. The data show around 510,000 clones, about 96% seen once. Material for sequencing was naive CD4+ T cells sorted from blood. As for subset: CD45RA+ positively selected. All receptors derive from a woman aged 25-40 years in good health.

The CDR3, as DNA: TGTGCCAGCACAAAGGAGGGAATAACCCTCCACTTT. This translates into CASTKEGITLHF. J is TRBJ1-6 and V is TRBV6-1; D is unresolved. Looked up from germline, CDR1 is MNHNS and CDR2 is SASEGT. The CDR3 has 12 residues. V dropped 7 bases and J dropped 14 bases, with 15 bases sitting between them.

The rearrangement uses TRBV10-2 and TRBJ2-7; no clear D gene. Germline V gene lookup returns CDR1 WSHSY and CDR2 SAAADI. The CDR3 totals 15 residues. The V end was cut by 3 bases, the J end by 2 bases, with 14 bases between. The CDR3 DNA reads as TGCGCCAGCAGTGATTCCGTCGGACGGACCTACGAGCAGTACTTC. Its protein product is CASSDSVGRTYEQYF.

The chain uses TRBV29-1 and TRBJ2-1; 9 bases line up with TRBD2. Trimming took 6 bases from V and 10 from J; bases not matched to a gene: 7. Germline CDR1 is SQVTM and CDR2 is ANQGSEA. This CDR3 comprises 12 residues. CDR3 amino acids: CSVLAGEVEQFF. In nucleotides, the CDR3 is TGCAGCGTATTAGCGGGAGAGGTAGAGCAGTTCTTC.

The J gene is TRBJ2-2, the V gene TRBV30, with 10 bases aligning to TRBD2. Germline CDR1 is GTSNPN and CDR2 is SVGIG (reference sequence). V shed 2 bases and J 6 bases; nucleotides not matched to a gene: 9. The CDR3 length is 16 residues. The CDR3 DNA reads as TGTGCCTGGAGTCCTCGAGAGCGGGAGGGTTCCGGGGAGCTGTTTTTT. This encodes CAWSPREREGSGELFF.

The rearrangement uses TRBV2 and TRBJ2-3, with TRBD1 identical over 9 bases. Looked up from germline, CDR1 is SNHLY and CDR2 is FYNNEI. This CDR3 contains 15 residues. J gave up 4 bases and V 5 bases, and 7 bases lay outside the gene matches. DNA for the CDR3: TGTGCCAGCAGTTTACAGGGGGCCGGGTCAGATACGCAGTATTTT. Amino acids: CASSLQGAGSDTQYF.

The V gene is TRBV5-1, the J gene TRBJ2-5; TRBD1 agrees at 9 bases. The CDR3 runs to 15 residues. The germline gives CDR1 SGHRS, CDR2 YFSETQ. J lost 5 bases, V lost 5 bases, and 10 bases had no gene match. Written as DNA, the CDR3 is TGCGCCAGCAGTAGACTTGGGGACAGGGCGGAGACCCAGTACTTC. This sequence encodes CASSRLGDRAETQYF.

CDR3 loop: CASSSGTSGNSETQYF. The CDR3 DNA follows: TGCGCCAGCAGCTCCGGGACTAGCGGAAATTCGGAGACCCAGTACTTC. The chain recombines TRBV5-1 with TRBJ2-5, with TRBD2 matching 11 bases. From germline, CDR1 is SGHRS and CDR2 YFSETQ. V shed 3 bases and J 5 bases; nucleotides not matched to a gene: 9. The CDR3 contains 16 residues. The whole variable domain, remainder taken from reference TRBV5-1 and TRBJ2-5, is KAGVTQTPRYLIKTRGQQVTLSCSPISGHRSVSWYQQTPGQGLQFLFEYFSETQRNKGNFPGRFSGRQFSNSRSEMNVSTLELGDSALYLCASSSGTSGNSETQYFGPGTRLLVL.

The chain combines TRBV5-5 with TRBJ2-5; TRBD2 is a possible D gene (6 bases). The length of the CDR3 is 12 residues. Germline loops: CDR1 SGHKS, CDR2 YYEKEE (reference sequence). Deletions cut 5 bases from V and 4 bases from J, with 9 bases between. The CDR3 sequence: CASSRRGETQYF. The CDR3 DNA reads TGTGCCAGCAGTCGGCGGGGAGAGACCCAGTACTTC.

J is TRBJ1-2 and V is TRBV5-6; possible D gene TRBD1, 5 bases. Trimming took off 4 bases at V and 2 bases at J, with 15 bases between the two ends. The CDR3 spans 15 residues. Germline CDR1 reads SGHDT; CDR2 reads YYEEEE. CDR3: CASSPGGAGNYGYTF. The DNA of the CDR3 is TGTGCCAGCAGCCCCGGTGGGGCAGGGAACTATGGCTACACCTTC.

This chain joins TRBV7-2 and TRBJ2-7; D may be TRBD2 (6 bases). V was shortened by 3 bases and J by 5 bases, with 17 bases between the two germline ends. Germline V gene sequence: CDR1 SGHTA, CDR2 FQGNSA. This CDR3 region has 15 residues. The CDR3 sequence: CASSFGGSGTNEQYF. The DNA for the CDR3 is TGTGCCAGCAGCTTCGGGGGTAGCGGTACGAACGAGCAGTACTTC.

The rearrangement joins TRBV28 to TRBJ2-7; D remains unclear. This CDR3 is 18 amino acids long. The V end was cut by 1 base, the J end by 3 bases, with 22 bases between. CDR1 MDHEN and CDR2 SYDVKM come from the germline V gene. CDR3 coding DNA: TGTGCCAGCAGTTTATTTGAGCCGTCGAGGTTGGGGTTCTACGAGCAGTACTTC. This sequence encodes CASSLFEPSRLGFYEQYF.

This chain joins TRBV6-5 and TRBJ1-2; possibly TRBD1 for D (6 bases). Per germline, CDR1 MNHEY and CDR2 SVGAGI. The ends were cut back, 7 bases at V and 4 bases at J, with 7 bases in the middle. The CDR3 length is 11 residues. DNA for the CDR3: TGTGCCAGCAAGGGGGGCTATGGCTACACCTTC. It specifies CASKGGYGYTF.

The V gene is TRBV28, the J gene TRBJ1-5; possibly TRBD1 for D (5 bases). There are 13 residues in the CDR3. Deletions cut 5 bases from V and 9 bases from J, with 14 bases between. Per the germline V gene, CDR1 is MDHEN and CDR2 is SYDVKM. CDR3 sequence (DNA): TGTGCCAGCAGTGCTCCCCCCGGGGGGCCCCAGCATTTT. It yields the protein CASSAPPGGPQHF.

The chain employs TRBV5-1 and TRBJ1-1; no definite D call. V dropped 2 bases and J dropped 8 bases, with 13 bases sitting between them. Germline-derived CDR1 and CDR2 are SGHRS and YFSETQ. The CDR3 extends over 13 amino acids. CDR3 DNA: TGCGCCAGCAGCTTCGGTCAGGATCTCGAAGCTTTCTTT. This sequence encodes CASSFGQDLEAFF. The full variable domain, rest sourced from reference TRBV5-1 and TRBJ1-1, is KAGVTQTPRYLIKTRGQQVTLSCSPISGHRSVSWYQQTPGQGLQFLFEYFSETQRNKGNFPGRFSGRQFSNSRSEMNVSTLELGDSALYLCASSFGQDLEAFFGQGTRLTVV.

The V and J genes are TRBV27 and TRBJ1-2; D perhaps matches TRBD1 (5 bases). The CDR3 has 15 amino acids. The germline gives CDR1 MNHEY, CDR2 SMNVEV (reference sequence). The V gene lost 3 bases and the J gene lost 4 bases, with 15 bases spanning the gap. CDR3 in amino acids: CASSFLTTGAYGYTF. CDR3 sequence (DNA): TGTGCCAGCAGTTTCCTCACTACAGGAGCCTATGGCTACACCTTC.

The chain has TRBV7-8 and TRBJ1-5; TRBD1 matches 9 bases. The J segment lost 5 bases and the V segment lost 5 bases, leaving 10 bases of the junction unmatched. CDR3 size: 16 residues. CDR1 and CDR2 (germline): SGHVS, FQNEAQ. The CDR3 here is CASSRIYRGRDQPQHF. The CDR3 DNA sequence: TGTGCCAGCAGCCGAATCTACAGGGGGCGTGATCAGCCCCAGCATTTT.

CDR3 loop: CASSPWDYEQYF. As DNA, the CDR3 is TGTGCCAGCAGCCCCTGGGACTACGAGCAGTACTTC. The rearrangement uses TRBV7-9 and TRBJ2-7; D remains unclear. This CDR3 region has 12 residues. The germline gives CDR1 SEHNR, CDR2 FQNEAQ (reference sequence). The V end lost 5 bases, the J end lost 3 bases, and 8 bases lay between the germline ends.

The rearrangement uses TRBV27 and TRBJ2-7, with 9 bases that match TRBD1. V was pared by 3 bases and J by 1 base, with 7 bases of the junction left unmatched. The length of the CDR3 is 16 residues. From germline, CDR1 is MNHEY and CDR2 SMNVEV (reference sequence). The CDR3 sequence is CASSFLGTGKSYEQYF. The CDR3 DNA sequence: TGTGCCAGCAGTTTCCTCGGGACAGGGAAATCCTACGAGCAGTACTTC.

This chain joins TRBV5-5 and TRBJ2-7; no clear D. V was shortened by 5 bases and J by 3 bases, with 18 bases between the two germline ends. The CDR3 covers 15 residues. CDR1 SGHKS and CDR2 YYEKEE come from the germline V gene (reference sequence). In DNA form, the CDR3 reads TGTGCCAGCAGTTCCCAGGTCGGACCCAGCTACGAGCAGTACTTC. Amino acid sequence: CASSSQVGPSYEQYF.

This chain connects TRBV21-1 to TRBJ1-5; the tabulated D call, TRBD1, remains unverified against the DNA. TRBV21-1 is a known pseudogene. This CDR3 has 15 residues. The CDR3 DNA reads as TGTGCCAGCAGCAAAGCGCTCCAGACAGTGGAGCCCCAGCATTTT. Protein product: CASSKALQTVEPQHF.

The chain recombines TRBV28 with TRBJ2-5; 13 nucleotides agree with TRBD2. The J call could be wrong; TRBJ2-7 is a better fit for the DNA end. This CDR3 region has 16 residues. Germline CDR1 and CDR2: MDHEN and SYDVKM. CDR3 sequence: CASSLGGLAGQYEQYF. CDR3 nucleotides: TGTGCCAGCAGTTTAGGGGGACTAGCGGGGCAATACGAGCAGTACTTC.

V usage is TRBV5-1 and J usage is TRBJ2-7; 9 nucleotides agree with TRBD1. The V segment lost 1 base and the J segment 4 bases; nucleotides outside the gene matches: 9. The CDR3 has 16 residues. Germline CDR1 reads SGHRS; CDR2 reads YFSETQ. The CDR3 protein is CASSLFAGTGKYEQYF. Written as DNA, the CDR3 is TGCGCCAGCAGCTTGTTCGCCGGGACAGGGAAGTACGAGCAGTACTTC.

V usage is TRBV5-8 and J usage is TRBJ2-7, with D possibly TRBD2 on 6 matching bases. Per germline, CDR1 SGHTS and CDR2 YDEGEE. The CDR3 is made up of 12 amino acids. V was cut by 4 bases and J by 9 bases, with 14 bases left in between. Written as DNA, the CDR3 is TGTGCCAGCAGCCTAGGACTACCACGGCAGTACTTC. This sequence encodes CASSLGLPRQYF.

The V call is TRBV7-9, the J call TRBJ2-3; TRBD2 is a possible D gene (6 bases). The germline V gene has CDR1 SEHNR and CDR2 FQNEAQ (reference sequence). Trimming pared 7 bases from V and 6 bases from J, leaving 20 bases between. The CDR3 sequence is 15 residues long. The DNA of the CDR3 is TGTGCCAGCAACCTTCGGGGGATCTTCGGCGATACGCAGTATTTT. It encodes CASNLRGIFGDTQYF.

This sequence joins TRBV18 and TRBJ2-7; D unclear. The germline gives CDR1 KGHSH, CDR2 LQKENI. Trimming stripped 6 bases from V and 4 bases from J, with 16 bases between. CDR3 size: 14 residues. DNA for the CDR3: TGTGCCAGCTCTCAACTCGCCCCAAGGTACGAGCAGTACTTC. Translating it yields CASSQLAPRYEQYF.

This chain uses TRBV5-1 with TRBJ2-1; unclear D gene. The germline V gene has CDR1 SGHRS and CDR2 YFSETQ. V lost 4 bases to trimming and J lost 3 bases, with 8 bases between them. This CDR3 is 13 amino acids long. This CDR3 reads CASSSNRYNEQFF. The CDR3 coding sequence is TGCGCCAGCAGCAGTAACCGCTACAATGAGCAGTTCTTC.